Many counts were recorded for the clone carrying this T cell receptor (beta chain). The sample comes from a study of human T cells and chemical hapten exposure. With 6 bases removed from V and 5 bases from J, the gap between germline ends came to 19 bases. This CDR3 region has 15 residues. Germline CDR1 MDHEN, CDR2 SYDVKM. MiXCR, applied by TCRdb to the RACE reads, yields one record per CDR3 protein. Of about 65,000 distinct CDR3 sequences in the sample, roughly 6.1% were seen once. Regarding time point: healthy volunteer bleed at 6 weeks. Unfractionated whole blood yielded the extracted total RNA. The sample consisted of whole blood. The sequence derives from a female donor in good health. Some clones in this sample may be carry-over from other donors' samples. V gene TRBV28 combines with J gene TRBJ2-5, with D uncertain. The CDR3 region has the DNA TGTGCCAGCAGCCCGGGTCGCTCGGATTTGGAGACCCAGTACTTC. It is translated as CASSPGRSDLETQYF.